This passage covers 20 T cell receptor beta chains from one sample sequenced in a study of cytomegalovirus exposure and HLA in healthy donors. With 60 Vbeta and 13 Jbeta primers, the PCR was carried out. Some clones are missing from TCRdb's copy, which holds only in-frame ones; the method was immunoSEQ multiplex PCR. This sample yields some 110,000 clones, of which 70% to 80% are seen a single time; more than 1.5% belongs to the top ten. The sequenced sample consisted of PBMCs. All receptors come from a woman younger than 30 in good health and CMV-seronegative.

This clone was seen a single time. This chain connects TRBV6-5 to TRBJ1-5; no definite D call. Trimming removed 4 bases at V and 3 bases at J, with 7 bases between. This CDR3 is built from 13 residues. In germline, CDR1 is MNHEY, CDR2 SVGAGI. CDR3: CASSSQYNQPQHF. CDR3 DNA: TGTGCCAGCAGTTCACAGTACAATCAGCCCCAGCATTTT.

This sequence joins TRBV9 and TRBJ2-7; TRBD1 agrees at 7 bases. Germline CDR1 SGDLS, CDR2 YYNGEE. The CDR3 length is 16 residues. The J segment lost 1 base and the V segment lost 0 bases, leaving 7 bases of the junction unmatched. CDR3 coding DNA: TGTGCCAGCAGCGTAGGAATAGGGGGCGCATCCTACGAGCAGTACTTC. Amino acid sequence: CASSVGIGGASYEQYF.

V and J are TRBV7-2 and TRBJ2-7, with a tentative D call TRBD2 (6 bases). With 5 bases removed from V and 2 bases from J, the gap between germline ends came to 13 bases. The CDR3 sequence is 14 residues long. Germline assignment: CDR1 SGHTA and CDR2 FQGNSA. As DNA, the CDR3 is TGTGCCAGCAGCCTGGAGGGACGGACCTACGAGCAGTACTTC. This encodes CASSLEGRTYEQYF.

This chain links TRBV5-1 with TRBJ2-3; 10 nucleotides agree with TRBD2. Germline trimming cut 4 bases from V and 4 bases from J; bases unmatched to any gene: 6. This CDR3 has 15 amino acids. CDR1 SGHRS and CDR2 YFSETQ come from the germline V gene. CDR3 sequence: CASSPSGGAADTQYF. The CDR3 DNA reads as TGCGCCAGCAGCCCGAGCGGGGGGGCCGCAGATACGCAGTATTTT.

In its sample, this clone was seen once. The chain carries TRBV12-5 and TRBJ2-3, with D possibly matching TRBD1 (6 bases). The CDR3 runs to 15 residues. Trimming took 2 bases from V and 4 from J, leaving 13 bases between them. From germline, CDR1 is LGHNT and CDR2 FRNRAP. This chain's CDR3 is CASGLNPQGPDTQYF. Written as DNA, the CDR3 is TGTGCTAGTGGTTTGAATCCCCAGGGGCCAGATACGCAGTATTTT. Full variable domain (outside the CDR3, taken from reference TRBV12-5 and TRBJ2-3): DARVTQTPRHKVTEMGQEVTMRCQPILGHNTVFWYRQTMMQGLELLAYFRNRAPLDDSGMPKDRFSAEMPDATLATLKIQPSEPRDSAVYFCASGLNPQGPDTQYFGPGTRLTVL.

The CDR3 is CASSVMAGSSYEQYF. CDR3 DNA: TGTGCCAGCAGCGTAATGGCGGGGAGCTCCTACGAGCAGTACTTC. V is TRBV9 and J is TRBJ2-7; possibly TRBD2 for D (6 bases). V was cut by 1 base and J by 0 bases, with 11 bases left in between. The CDR3 is made up of 15 amino acids. The V gene's germline CDR1 is SGDLS and CDR2 YYNGEE.

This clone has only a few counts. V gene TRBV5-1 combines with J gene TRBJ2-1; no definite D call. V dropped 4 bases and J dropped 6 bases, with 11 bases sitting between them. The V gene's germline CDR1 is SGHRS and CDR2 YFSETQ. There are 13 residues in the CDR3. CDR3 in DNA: TGCGCCAGCAGCCCGCTACCAGGCAATGAGCAGTTCTTC. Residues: CASSPLPGNEQFF.

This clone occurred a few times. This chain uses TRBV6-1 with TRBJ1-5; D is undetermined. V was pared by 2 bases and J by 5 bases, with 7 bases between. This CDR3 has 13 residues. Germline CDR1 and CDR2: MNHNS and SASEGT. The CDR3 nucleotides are TGTGCCAGCAGTGAATACACAGATCAGCCCCAGCATTTT. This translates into CASSEYTDQPQHF.

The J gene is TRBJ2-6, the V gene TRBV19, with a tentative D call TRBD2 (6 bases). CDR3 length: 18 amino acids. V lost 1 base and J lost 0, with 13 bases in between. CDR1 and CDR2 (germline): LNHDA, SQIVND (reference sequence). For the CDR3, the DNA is TGTGCCAGTAGTATAGCGGGGCGGGGAAGCTCTGGGGCCAACGTCCTGACTTTC. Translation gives CASSIAGRGSSGANVLTF.

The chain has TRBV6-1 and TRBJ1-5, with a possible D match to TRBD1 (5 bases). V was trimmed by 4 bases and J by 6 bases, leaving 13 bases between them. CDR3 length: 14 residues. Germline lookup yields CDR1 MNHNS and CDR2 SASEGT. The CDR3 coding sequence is TGTGCCAGCAGTGGGTCAGGGCTAGGTCAGCCCCAGCATTTT. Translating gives CASSGSGLGQPQHF.

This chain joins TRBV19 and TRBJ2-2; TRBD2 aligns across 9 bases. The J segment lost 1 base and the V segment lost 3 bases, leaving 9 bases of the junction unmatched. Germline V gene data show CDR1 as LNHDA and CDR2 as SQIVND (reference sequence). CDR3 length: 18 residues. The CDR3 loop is CASSIFGSGGLNTGELFF. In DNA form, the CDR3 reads TGTGCCAGTAGTATTTTCGGTAGCGGGGGCCTGAACACCGGGGAGCTGTTTTTT.

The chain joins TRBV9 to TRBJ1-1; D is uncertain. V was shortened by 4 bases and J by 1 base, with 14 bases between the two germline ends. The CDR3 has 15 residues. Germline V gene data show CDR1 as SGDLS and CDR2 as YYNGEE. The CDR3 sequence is CASSPDPDTNTEAFF. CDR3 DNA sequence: TGTGCCAGCAGCCCAGATCCAGATACGAACACTGAAGCTTTCTTT.

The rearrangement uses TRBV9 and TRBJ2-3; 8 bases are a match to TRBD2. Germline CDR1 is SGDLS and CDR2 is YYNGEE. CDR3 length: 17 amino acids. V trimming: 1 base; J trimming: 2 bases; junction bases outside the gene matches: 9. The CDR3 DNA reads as TGTGCCAGCAGCGTACGGGGTAGCGGGGCCAACACAGATACGCAGTATTTT. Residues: CASSVRGSGANTDTQYF.

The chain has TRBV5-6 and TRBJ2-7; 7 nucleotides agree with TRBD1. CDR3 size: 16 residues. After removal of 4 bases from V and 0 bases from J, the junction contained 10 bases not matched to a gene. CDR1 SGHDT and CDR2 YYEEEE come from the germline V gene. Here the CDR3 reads CASSPYDRAGSYEQYF. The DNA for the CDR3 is TGTGCCAGCAGCCCGTATGACAGGGCCGGCTCCTACGAGCAGTACTTC.

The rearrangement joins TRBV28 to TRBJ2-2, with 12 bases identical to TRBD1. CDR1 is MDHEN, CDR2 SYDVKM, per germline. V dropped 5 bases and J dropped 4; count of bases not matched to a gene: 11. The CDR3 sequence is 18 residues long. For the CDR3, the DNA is TGTGCCAGCAGTGCTCCCTCCGGGACAGGGGGCAGCACCGGGGAGCTGTTTTTT. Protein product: CASSAPSGTGGSTGELFF. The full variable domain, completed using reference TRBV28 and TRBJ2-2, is DVKVTQSSRYLVKRTGEKVFLECVQDMDHENMFWYRQDPGLGLRLIYFSYDVKMKEKGDIPEGYSVSREKKERFSLILESASTNQTSMYLCASSAPSGTGGSTGELFFGEGSRLTVL.

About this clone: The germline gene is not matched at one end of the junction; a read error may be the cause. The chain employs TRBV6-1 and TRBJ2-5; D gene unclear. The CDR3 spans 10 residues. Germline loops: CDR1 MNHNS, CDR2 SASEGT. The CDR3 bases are TGTGCCAGCAGCGAAGAGACCCAGTACTTC. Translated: CASSEETQYF.

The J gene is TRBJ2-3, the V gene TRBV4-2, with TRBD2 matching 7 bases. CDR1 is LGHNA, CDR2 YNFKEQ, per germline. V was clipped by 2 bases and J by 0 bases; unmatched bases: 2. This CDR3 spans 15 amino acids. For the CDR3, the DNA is TGTGCCAGCAGCCAACGGCGGGGGAGCACAGATACGCAGTATTTT. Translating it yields CASSQRRGSTDTQYF.

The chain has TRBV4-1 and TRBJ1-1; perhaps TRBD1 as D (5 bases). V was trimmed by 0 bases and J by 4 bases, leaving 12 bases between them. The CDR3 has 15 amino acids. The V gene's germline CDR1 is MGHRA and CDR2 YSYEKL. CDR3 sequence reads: CASSQDGTGLTEAFF. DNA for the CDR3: TGCGCCAGCAGCCAAGATGGAACAGGCCTCACTGAAGCTTTCTTT.

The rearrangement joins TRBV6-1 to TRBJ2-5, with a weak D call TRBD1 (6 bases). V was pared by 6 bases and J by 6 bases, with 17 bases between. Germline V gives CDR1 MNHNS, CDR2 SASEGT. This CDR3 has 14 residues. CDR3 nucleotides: TGTGCCAGCAGCGCGACAGGTGACTGGCAGACCCAGTACTTC. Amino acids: CASSATGDWQTQYF.

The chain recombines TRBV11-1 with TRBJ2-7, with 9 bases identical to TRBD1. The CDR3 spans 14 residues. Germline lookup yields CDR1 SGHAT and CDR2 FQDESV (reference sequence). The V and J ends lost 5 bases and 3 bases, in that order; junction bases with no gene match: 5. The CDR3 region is CASSPRDRDYEQYF. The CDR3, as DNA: TGTGCCAGCAGCCCTCGGGACAGGGACTACGAGCAGTACTTC.